This T cell receptor (beta chain) stems from a study of shared clonotypes between healthy human individuals. Some 32,000 T cell genomes, or about 190 ng DNA, went into the sorted-subset replicate PCRs. Some clones are missing from TCRdb's copy, which holds only in-frame ones; the method was immunoSEQ multiplex PCR. The sample gives 1.5 million to 2.5 million clones, just under 95% of which show up once; approximately 1% is in the top ten. Study-wide findings and caveats: There were few donors, and this limited the genetic and exposure-history diversity represented.

CD45RO-negative, CCR7-positively selected cells formed the naive CD8 fraction, excluding terminally differentiated effector memory CD45RA+ cells. Trimming shortened V by 5 bases and J by 0 bases, and 11 bases separated the two germline ends. CDR3 size: 15 residues. CDR1 SGHAT and CDR2 FQNNGV come from the germline V gene. To note about this clone: Its antigen is undetermined.

The chain couples TRBV11-2 to TRBJ2-1; TRBD2 might be the D (6 bases). What was sequenced was naive CD8+ T cells sorted from blood. The sequence was obtained from a man aged 18 to 29 in good health. DNA for the CDR3: TGTGCCAGCAGCGCCGGACTAAGCTCCTACAATGAGCAGTTCTTC. Protein: CASSAGLSSYNEQFF.